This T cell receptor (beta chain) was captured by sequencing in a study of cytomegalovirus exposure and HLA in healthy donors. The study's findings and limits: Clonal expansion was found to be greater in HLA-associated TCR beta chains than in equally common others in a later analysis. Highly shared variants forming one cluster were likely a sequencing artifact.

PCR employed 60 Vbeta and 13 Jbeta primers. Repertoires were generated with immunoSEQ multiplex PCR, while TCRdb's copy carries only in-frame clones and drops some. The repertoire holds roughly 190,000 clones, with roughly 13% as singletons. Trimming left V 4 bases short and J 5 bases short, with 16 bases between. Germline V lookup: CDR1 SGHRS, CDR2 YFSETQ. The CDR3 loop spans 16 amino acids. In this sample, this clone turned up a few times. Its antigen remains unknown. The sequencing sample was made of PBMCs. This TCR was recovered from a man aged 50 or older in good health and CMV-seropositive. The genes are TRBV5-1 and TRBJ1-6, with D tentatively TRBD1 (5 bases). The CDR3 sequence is CASSRDGQGNNSPLHF. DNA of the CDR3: TGCGCCAGCAGCCGCGATGGGCAGGGAAATAATTCACCCCTCCACTTT.